Given below is one T cell receptor beta chain in context. This clone was seen a handful of times. Its binding antigen is unknown. Base qualities are not recorded, but no much larger clone differs from it by a single base. This entry belongs to a study of cytomegalovirus exposure and HLA in healthy donors (dated 2017 in TCRdb). Regarding the study in general: In an earlier analysis of fewer than 750 of the donors, approximately 300 Gb of sequence data and 90 million to 120 million unique TCR beta sequences from 150 million to 200 million T cells were reported. Roughly 5 DR-DQ haplotypes were handled as single units for association and clustering because linkage in the cohort was strong. The study used immunosequencing to profile the T cell repertoires of several hundred subjects and linked those repertoires to cytomegalovirus serostatus. On average, approximately 250,000 unique TCR beta nucleotide sequences were sequenced per donor among some 430 genotyped donors of the cohort, with roughly 20% of those sequences being non-productive. A later genetic analysis used genome-wide SNP genotypes for about 65% of the roughly 670 donors, treating that subset as a discovery cohort. Rather than drawing on any new phenotypic data, the later analysis identified candidate immune exposures from TCR beta sequences and the way those sequences occurred across donors. Donor age, sex, ethnicity and CMV serostatus were collected together with the repertoire data. To predict cytomegalovirus infection status, the study combined high-throughput TCR immunosequencing, statistical association of individual TCRs with disease status, and machine learning. The genetic ancestry cluster associated with self-reported Caucasian donors included roughly 84% of the roughly 390 genotyped donors. Along with the approximately 700-subject first cohort, a separate validation cohort of about 110 different subjects was used. To decide whether each TCR beta V gene segment behaved as functional or pseudogenic, an earlier analysis of 587 of the donors relied on high-throughput TCR beta sequencing. The study aimed to test whether cataloging public T cell receptors could reveal signatures of past pathogen exposure. The number of typed donors differed by locus: about 620-640 for A, B, C, DRB1 and DQB1; 522 for DQA1; 606 for DPA1; and about 450 for DPB1. All discovery cohort repertoires had been generated on a single sequencing platform. A later analysis re-examined previously published TCR beta repertoires from over 500 donors and added high-resolution HLA genotyping to investigate patterns of TCR occurrence. About 310 gigabases of sequencing data and approximately 84 million unique TCR sequences were included in an early release covering several hundred HLA-typed donors. Both class I and class II loci were covered by HLA typing, at four-digit resolution.

The protocol used for the library was the immunoSEQ multiplex PCR assay. The multiplex PCR relied on a mix of 60 forward primers for TCR Vbeta segments and 13 reverse primers for TCR Jbeta segments. The CDR3 region of rearranged TCR beta genes was amplified from genomic DNA by a multiplex PCR assay. The amplified TCR beta libraries were sequenced on the Illumina HiSeq System as 87-base-pair reads. Concerning the study's data processing: In a later analysis, 80 million or so unique TCR beta chains were counted across the roughly 670 repertoires, and roughly 11 million of these chains were shared by at least two donors. To remove PCR and sequencing errors, raw reads were error-corrected and collapsed into unique sequences using a nearest-neighbor algorithm that merged closely related sequences. Alignment of CDR3 sequences to IMGT reference sequences was used to assign V, D and J gene segments. For a sequence to be retained, a match of at least six nucleotides to both a V gene segment and a J gene segment was required. Rearrangements were classified as productive when the CDR3 lacked stop codons and remained in frame with V and J, and all other rearrangements were classified as non-productive. CDR3 was defined according to IMGT convention as the region running from the second conserved V-encoded cysteine to the conserved J-encoded phenylalanine. In an earlier analysis of 587 of the donors, sequences lacking an unambiguous match to a single V gene segment were excluded. An earlier analysis of about 590 of the donors classified V segments as functional when productive rearrangements were above 56.7% and as segregating when the standard deviation between donors was above 5%. To diagnose cytomegalovirus status from the catalog of TCR beta chain sequences, a statistical classification framework was built. A later analysis assigned V and J genes by comparing TCR nucleotide sequences with IMGT/GENE-DB human TR gene sequences. A later analysis assigned CDR3 sequences and most-parsimonious VDJ recombination scenarios with the TCRdist pipeline. A later analysis defined each TCR beta chain by its CDR3 amino acid sequence plus V-gene family, and excluded reads lacking a unique V-gene family. In a later analysis, 500 to 700 highly shared, low-generation-probability nucleotide sequences were removed to address suspected cross-contamination and a sequencing artifact. A later analysis calculated a clonal expansion index for each public chain from normalized within-repertoire ranks of inferred template counts. Generation probabilities in a later analysis came from a VDJ recombination model fitted to out-of-frame rearrangements, and those results were checked against IGoR. A later analysis scored TCR-TCR, TCR-HLA and TCR-CMV co-occurrence with hypergeometric tests, applying a repertoire-size bias correction to TCR pairs. In a later analysis, false discovery rates were estimated by permuting HLA or CMV assignments 20 times. In a later analysis, co-occurring TCRs were grouped using DBSCAN, with TCRdist sequence similarity added in when clustering inside HLA-allele-positive subsets. Repertoires with fewer than 30,000 or more than 120,000 public chains, plus five repertoires with anomalous nucleotide sharing, were excluded from co-occurrence clustering. The immuneACCESS repertoire file appears here via TCRdb, limited to in-frame rearrangements. These files lack a portion of the clones; in checked studies, under half of the deficit traces to unresolved V genes, and the cause of the others is not known. The V and J calls and clone size were taken over from that table, and D and trimming were inferred from the DNA. Present in this sample are 150,000 to 200,000 clones, approximately 85% of which were seen just once. The top ten clonotypes cover about 1.8% of the sample.

The cohort consisted of 670 or so healthy bone marrow donors. At the time of sampling, every cohort member was nominally healthy, though immune exposures that went unrecorded were likely present. The donor tested CMV seronegative and was one of the 352 seronegative cohort members. Each donor provided a peripheral blood sample, and peripheral blood mononuclear cells were used for TCR beta sequencing. The Qiagen DNeasy Blood Extraction Kit was used to extract genomic DNA from the blood cell samples. CDR1 is given as LNHDA and CDR2 as SQIVND, both from the germline V gene (reference sequence). Counted from cysteine to phenylalanine, this CDR3 has 14 amino acids. Only the CDR3 DNA is retained, 42 bases long and in frame from the first base. Trimming costs V 5 bases and J 3 bases, and their ends lie 14 bases apart. Findings and caveats that apply to the study as a whole: According to a later genetic analysis, donors in an Asian-associated ancestry cluster had fewer N-insertions in productive TCRs than the roughly 670-donor mean. Sequencing depth was assumed to be roughly uniform across donors in the presence/absence analyses, though that assumption may not hold. In a later analysis, HLA-associated TCR beta chains showed more clonal expansion and lower generation probabilities than non-associated chains that were equally common. When HLA alleles, especially DR and DQ, strongly co-occurred, TCR associations were difficult to assign to individual alleles. In an earlier analysis of some 540 of the donors, most TCR beta V segments appeared in productive rearrangements about 87% or about 30% of the time, broadly matching IMGT annotations. In a later genetic analysis, a missense DCLRE1C variant was associated with V-gene and J-gene trimming of TCR beta chains, and the association was replicated in an independent cohort. A further reported finding was that TCR beta sequences accurately predicted the HLA-A and HLA-B alleles for most subjects in the first cohort. The authors suggested that the approach could potentially be generalized to other disease states and immunological phenotypes. Only TCR beta chains were sequenced in this cohort, and the absence of alpha or paired-chain data limited detectable features. Specific HLA alleles were associated with 15,000 to 20,000 TCR beta sequences at a false discovery rate of 0.05 in a later analysis. A later analysis found that TCR association rates varied across HLA loci, with DRB1 alleles showing the most associated TCRs and HLA-C alleles the fewest. The study gave a list of about 170 TCR beta chains associated with cytomegalovirus. Most TCR sequences were observed very rarely across donors, whereas some public TCRs were present in many individuals. Several of the top co-occurrence clusters appeared to be linked to parvovirus B19, influenza, CMV and Epstein-Barr virus, according to a later analysis. In a later analysis, most CMV-associated TCR beta chains were found to appear HLA-restricted, with HLA associations seemingly driven largely by CMV exposure. Because counts were too low, roughly 17 rarely observed V segments, including chromosome 9 orphons, were left out of the earlier analysis of approximately 500 of the donors. Immune exposure information for the cohort was limited to CMV serostatus. The classifier was reported to diagnose cytomegalovirus status with high specificity and sensitivity in both the original and validation cohorts. A cluster of highly shared sequence variants was judged likely to be a technical artifact of the sequencing pipeline. Because some donors lacked HLA typing at each locus, the association tests relied only on the typed subset. Correlated functional status among segregating V segments might reflect linkage disequilibrium, but an unknown experimental factor could not be ruled out. Some IMGT-functional V segments, including TRBV6-2 and TRBV6-3, could not be distinguished by the 87-base-pair reads and were therefore excluded. A few of the identified cytomegalovirus-associated TCR beta chains were confirmed in vitro to be specific for cytomegalovirus antigens.

Sequencing used PBMCs. The sequence joins TRBV19 to TRBJ2-7; the D segment could be TRBD2, given 6 matching bases. This TCR came from a man between 18 and 29 years old in good health and CMV-seronegative. In nucleotides, the sequence is TGTGCCAGTAGTTTGGACGTTAGCGGCTACGAGCAGTACTTC. The translation is CASSLDVSGYEQYF. Reference TRBV19 and TRBJ2-7 genes cover what lies past the CDR3, so the full variable domain is DGGITQSPKYLFRKEGQNVTLSCEQNLNHDAMYWYRQDPGQGLRLIYYSQIVNDFQKGDIAEGYSVSREKKESFPLTVTSAQKNPTAFYLCASSLDVSGYEQYFGPGTRLTVT.